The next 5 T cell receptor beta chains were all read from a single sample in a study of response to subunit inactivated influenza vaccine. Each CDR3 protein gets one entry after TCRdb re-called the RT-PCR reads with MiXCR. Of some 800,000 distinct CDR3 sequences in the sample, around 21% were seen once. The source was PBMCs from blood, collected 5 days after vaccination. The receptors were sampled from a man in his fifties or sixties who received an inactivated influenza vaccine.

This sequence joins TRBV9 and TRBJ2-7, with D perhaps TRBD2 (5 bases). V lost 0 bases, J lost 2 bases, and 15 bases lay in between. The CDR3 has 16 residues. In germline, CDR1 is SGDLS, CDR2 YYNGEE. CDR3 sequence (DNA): TGTGCCAGCAGCGTAGACCCTAGCCGTAGCACCTACGAGCAGTACTTC. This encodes CASSVDPSRSTYEQYF.

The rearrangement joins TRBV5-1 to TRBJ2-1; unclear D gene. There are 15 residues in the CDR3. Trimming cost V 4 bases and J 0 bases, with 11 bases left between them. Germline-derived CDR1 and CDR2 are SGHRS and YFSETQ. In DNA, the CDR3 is TGCGCCAGCAGCCCGGACGGTCTCTCCTACAATGAGCAGTTCTTC. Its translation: CASSPDGLSYNEQFF. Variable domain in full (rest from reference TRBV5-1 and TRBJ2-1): KAGVTQTPRYLIKTRGQQVTLSCSPISGHRSVSWYQQTPGQGLQFLFEYFSETQRNKGNFPGRFSGRQFSNSRSEMNVSTLELGDSALYLCASSPDGLSYNEQFFGPGTRLTVL.

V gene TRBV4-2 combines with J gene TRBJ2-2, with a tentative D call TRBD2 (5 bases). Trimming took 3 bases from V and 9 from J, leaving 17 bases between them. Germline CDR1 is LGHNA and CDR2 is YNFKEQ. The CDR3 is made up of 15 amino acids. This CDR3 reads CASSQRVQTIRELFF. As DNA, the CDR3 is TGTGCCAGCAGCCAGCGGGTGCAGACTATACGGGAGCTGTTTTTT.

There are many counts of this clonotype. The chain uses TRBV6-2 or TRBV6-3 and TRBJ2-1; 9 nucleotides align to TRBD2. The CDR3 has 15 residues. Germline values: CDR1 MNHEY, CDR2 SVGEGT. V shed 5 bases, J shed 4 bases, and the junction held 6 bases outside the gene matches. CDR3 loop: CASSILAGVYNEQFF. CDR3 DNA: TGTGCCAGCAGTATACTAGCGGGTGTTTACAATGAGCAGTTCTTC.

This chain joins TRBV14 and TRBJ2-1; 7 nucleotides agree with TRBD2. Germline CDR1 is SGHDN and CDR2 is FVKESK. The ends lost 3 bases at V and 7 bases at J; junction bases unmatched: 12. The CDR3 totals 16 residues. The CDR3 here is CASSQEVLAFGNEQFF. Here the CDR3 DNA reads TGTGCCAGCAGCCAGGAAGTACTAGCGTTCGGGAATGAGCAGTTCTTC.